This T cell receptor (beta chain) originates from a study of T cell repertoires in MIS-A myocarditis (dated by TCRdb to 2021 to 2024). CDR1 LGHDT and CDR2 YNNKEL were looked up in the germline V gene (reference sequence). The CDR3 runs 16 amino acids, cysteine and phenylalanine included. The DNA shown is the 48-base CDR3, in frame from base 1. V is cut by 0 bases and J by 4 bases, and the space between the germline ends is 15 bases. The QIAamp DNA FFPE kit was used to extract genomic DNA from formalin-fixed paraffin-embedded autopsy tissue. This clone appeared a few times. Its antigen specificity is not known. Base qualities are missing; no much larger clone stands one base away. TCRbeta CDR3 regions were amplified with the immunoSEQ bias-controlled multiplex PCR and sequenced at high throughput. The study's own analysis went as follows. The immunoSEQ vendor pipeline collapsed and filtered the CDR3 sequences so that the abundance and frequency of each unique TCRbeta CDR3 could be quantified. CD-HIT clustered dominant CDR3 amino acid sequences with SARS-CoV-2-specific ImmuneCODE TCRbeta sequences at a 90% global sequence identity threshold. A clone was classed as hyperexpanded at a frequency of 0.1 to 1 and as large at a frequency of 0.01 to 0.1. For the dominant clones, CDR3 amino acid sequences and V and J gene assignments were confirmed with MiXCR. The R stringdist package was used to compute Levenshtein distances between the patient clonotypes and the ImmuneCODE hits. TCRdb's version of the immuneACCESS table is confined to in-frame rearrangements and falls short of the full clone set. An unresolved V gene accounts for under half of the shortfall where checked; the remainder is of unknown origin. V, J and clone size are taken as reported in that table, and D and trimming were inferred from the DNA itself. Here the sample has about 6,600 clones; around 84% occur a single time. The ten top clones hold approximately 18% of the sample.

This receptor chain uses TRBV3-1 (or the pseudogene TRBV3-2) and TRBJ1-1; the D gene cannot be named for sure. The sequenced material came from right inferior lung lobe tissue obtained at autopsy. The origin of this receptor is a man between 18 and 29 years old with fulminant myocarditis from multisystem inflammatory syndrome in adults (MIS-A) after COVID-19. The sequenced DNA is TGTGCCAGCAGCCAAGATTTGTTCTCGAGGAGCACTGAAGCTTTCTTT. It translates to CASSQDLFSRSTEAFF.